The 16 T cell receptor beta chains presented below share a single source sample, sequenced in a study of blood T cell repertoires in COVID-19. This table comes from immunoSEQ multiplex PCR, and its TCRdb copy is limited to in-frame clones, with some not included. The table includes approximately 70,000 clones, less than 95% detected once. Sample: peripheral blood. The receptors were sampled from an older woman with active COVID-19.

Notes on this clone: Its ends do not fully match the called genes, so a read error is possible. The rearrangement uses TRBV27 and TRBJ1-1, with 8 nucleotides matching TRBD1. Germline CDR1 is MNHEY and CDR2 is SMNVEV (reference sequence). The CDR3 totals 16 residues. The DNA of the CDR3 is TGTGCCAGCAGTTTAGACAGGGGAGCCTTGAAGACTGAAGCTTTCTTT. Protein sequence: CASSLDRGALKTEAFF.

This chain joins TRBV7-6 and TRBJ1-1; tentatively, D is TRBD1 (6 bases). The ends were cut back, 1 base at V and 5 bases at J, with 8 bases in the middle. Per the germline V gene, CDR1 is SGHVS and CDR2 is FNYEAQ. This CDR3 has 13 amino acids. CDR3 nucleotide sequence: TGTGCCAGCAGCTTAGAGCAGGGGACTGAAGCTTTCTTT. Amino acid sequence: CASSLEQGTEAFF. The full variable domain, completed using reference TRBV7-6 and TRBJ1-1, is GAGVSQSPRYKVTKRGQDVALRCDPISGHVSLYWYRQALGQGPEFLTYFNYEAQQDKSGLPNDRFSAERPEGSISTLTIQRTEQRDSAMYRCASSLEQGTEAFFGQGTRLTVV.

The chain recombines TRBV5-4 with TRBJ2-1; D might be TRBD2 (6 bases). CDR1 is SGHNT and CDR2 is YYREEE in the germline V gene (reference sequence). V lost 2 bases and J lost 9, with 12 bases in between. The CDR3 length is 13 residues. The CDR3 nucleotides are TGTGCCAGCAGCTTACGGGGGAGTTCTGAGCAGTTCTTC. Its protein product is CASSLRGSSEQFF.

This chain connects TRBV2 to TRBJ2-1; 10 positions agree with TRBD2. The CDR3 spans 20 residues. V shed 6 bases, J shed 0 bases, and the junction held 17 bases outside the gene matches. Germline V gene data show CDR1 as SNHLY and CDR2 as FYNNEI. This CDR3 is CASRPLRMEREGGSYNEQFF. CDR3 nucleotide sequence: TGTGCCAGCAGACCACTACGGATGGAGCGGGAGGGGGGCTCCTACAATGAGCAGTTCTTC.

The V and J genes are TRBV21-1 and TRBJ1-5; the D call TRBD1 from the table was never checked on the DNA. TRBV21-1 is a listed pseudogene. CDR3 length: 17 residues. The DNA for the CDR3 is TGTGCCAGCAATAGGGGTCCAGGGATCTATAGCAATCAGCCCCAGCATTTT. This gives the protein CASNRGPGIYSNQPQHF.

The CDR3 here is CASSPTYTDTQYF. Written as DNA, the CDR3 is TGTGCCAGCTCACCAACCTACACAGATACGCAGTATTTT. This chain links TRBV18 with TRBJ2-3, with D uncertain. The CDR3 has 13 amino acids. The germline V and J ends were trimmed by 2 bases and 2 bases, with 5 bases remaining between them. Per germline, CDR1 KGHSH and CDR2 LQKENI.

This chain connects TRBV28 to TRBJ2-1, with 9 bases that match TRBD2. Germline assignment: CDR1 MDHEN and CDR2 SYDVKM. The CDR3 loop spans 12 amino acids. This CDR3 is CAGGSGSNEQFF. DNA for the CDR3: TGTGCGGGGGGTAGCGGGAGCAATGAGCAGTTCTTC.

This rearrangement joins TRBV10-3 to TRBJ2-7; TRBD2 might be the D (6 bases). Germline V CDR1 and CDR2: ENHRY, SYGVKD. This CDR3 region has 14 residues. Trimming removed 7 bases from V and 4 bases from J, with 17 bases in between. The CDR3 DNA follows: TGTGCCATCAAGGCACACCTCGGGACTTACGAGCAGTACTTC. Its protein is CAIKAHLGTYEQYF.

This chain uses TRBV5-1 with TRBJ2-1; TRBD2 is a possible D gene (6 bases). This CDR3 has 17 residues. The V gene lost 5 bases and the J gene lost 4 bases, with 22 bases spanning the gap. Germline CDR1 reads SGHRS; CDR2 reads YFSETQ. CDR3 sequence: CASSSGSGRRYYNEQFF. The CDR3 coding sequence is TGCGCCAGCAGTTCCGGTTCTGGGAGGAGGTATTACAATGAGCAGTTCTTC.

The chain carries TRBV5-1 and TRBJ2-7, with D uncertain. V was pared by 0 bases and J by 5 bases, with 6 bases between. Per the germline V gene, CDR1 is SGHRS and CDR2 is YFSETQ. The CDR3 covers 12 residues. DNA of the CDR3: TGCGCCAGCAGCTTGGCCGGTAACGAGCAGTACTTC. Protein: CASSLAGNEQYF.

In DNA, the CDR3 is TGTGCCAGTAGGGACGGGACTGCTTACTCCAATGAGCAGTTCTTC. Its protein product is CASRDGTAYSNEQFF. This chain joins TRBV19 and TRBJ2-1, with D possibly TRBD2 on 6 matching bases. The germline CDR1 and CDR2 sequences are LNHDA and SQIVND (reference sequence). This CDR3 spans 15 amino acids. V was trimmed by 6 bases and J by 6 bases, leaving 18 bases between them.

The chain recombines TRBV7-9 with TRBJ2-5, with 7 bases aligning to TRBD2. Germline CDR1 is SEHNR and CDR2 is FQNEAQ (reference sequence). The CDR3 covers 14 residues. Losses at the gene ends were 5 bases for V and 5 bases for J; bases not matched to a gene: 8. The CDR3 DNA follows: TGTGCCAGCAGCCCTGAGGGACTAACGGAGACCCAGTACTTC. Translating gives CASSPEGLTETQYF.

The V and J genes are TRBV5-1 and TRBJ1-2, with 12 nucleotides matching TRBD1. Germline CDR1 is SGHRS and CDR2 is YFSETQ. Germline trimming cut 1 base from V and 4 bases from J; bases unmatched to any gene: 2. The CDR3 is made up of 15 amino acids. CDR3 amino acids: CASSLMGQGAYGYTF. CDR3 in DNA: TGCGCCAGCAGCTTGATGGGACAGGGGGCCTATGGCTACACCTTC.

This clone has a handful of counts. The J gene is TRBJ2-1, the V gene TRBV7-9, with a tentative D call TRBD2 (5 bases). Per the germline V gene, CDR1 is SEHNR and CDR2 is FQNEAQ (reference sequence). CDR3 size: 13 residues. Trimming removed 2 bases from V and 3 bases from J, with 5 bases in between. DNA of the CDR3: TGTGCCAGCAGCTTAACTAGCTACAATGAGCAGTTCTTC. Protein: CASSLTSYNEQFF. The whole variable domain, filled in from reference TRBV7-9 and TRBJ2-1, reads DTGVSQNPRHKITKRGQNVTFRCDPISEHNRLYWYRQTLGQGPEFLTYFQNEAQLEKSRLLSDRFSAERPKGSFSTLEIQRTEQGDSAMYLCASSLTSYNEQFFGPGTRLTVL.

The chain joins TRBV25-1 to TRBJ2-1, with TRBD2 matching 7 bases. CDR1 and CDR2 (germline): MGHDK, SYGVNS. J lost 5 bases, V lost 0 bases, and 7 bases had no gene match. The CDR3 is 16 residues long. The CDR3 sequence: CASSEYSGGTNNEQFF. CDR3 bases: TGTGCCAGCAGTGAATATTCGGGAGGTACTAACAATGAGCAGTTCTTC.

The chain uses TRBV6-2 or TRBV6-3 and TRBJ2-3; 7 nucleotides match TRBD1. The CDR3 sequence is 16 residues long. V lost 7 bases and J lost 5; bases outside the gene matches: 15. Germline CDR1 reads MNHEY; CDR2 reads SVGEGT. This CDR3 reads CASTPRTGGHIDTQYF. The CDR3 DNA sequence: TGTGCCAGCACCCCCCGGACAGGTGGTCATATAGATACGCAGTATTTT.